In its sample, the clone carrying this T cell receptor (beta chain) was seen a few times. V was pared by 3 bases and J by 4 bases, with 13 bases between. The germline CDR1 and CDR2 sequences are SGHTS and YDEGEE. The CDR3 contains 14 residues. The data were obtained in a study of blood T cell repertoires in COVID-19. The wider study: The cDNA or gDNA used as material had been derived from T cells, B-cell-depleted T cells, or PBMCs.

Repertoires were generated with immunoSEQ multiplex PCR, while TCRdb's copy carries only in-frame clones and drops some. The repertoire consists of about 260,000 clones, with roughly 84% occurring once and the leading ten covering more than 1.5%. The source is a woman between 40 and 50 years old who had recovered from COVID-19. Input material: peripheral blood. This rearrangement joins TRBV5-8 to TRBJ1-2; tentatively, D is TRBD1 (6 bases). CDR3 sequence: CASSSIQGTYGYTF. The CDR3 region has the DNA TGTGCCAGCAGCTCGATACAGGGTACCTATGGCTACACCTTC.